This entry lists 17 T cell receptor beta chains sequenced from one sample in a study of blood T cell repertoires in COVID-19. Some clones are missing from TCRdb's copy, which holds only in-frame ones; the method was immunoSEQ multiplex PCR. The table lists about 250,000 clones, around 85% of them singletons, with approximately 4% in the top ten. Material for sequencing was peripheral blood. The receptor source for this set is a middle-aged woman with active or convalescent COVID-19.

The chain uses TRBV6-2 or TRBV6-3 and TRBJ1-1; 7 positions match TRBD1. Germline-derived CDR1 and CDR2 are MNHEY and SVGEGT. V lost 6 bases, J lost 5 bases, and 12 bases stayed unmatched. The CDR3 covers 15 residues. DNA of the CDR3: TGTGCCAGCAGCCAAAGGGGGCCCCGGGGGACTGAAGCTTTCTTT. The encoded protein is CASSQRGPRGTEAFF.

This chain connects TRBV28 to TRBJ2-5, with 7 positions matching TRBD1. The CDR3 covers 16 residues. The germline CDR1 and CDR2 sequences are MDHEN and SYDVKM. After removal of 3 bases from V and 4 bases from J, the junction contained 11 bases not matched to a gene. For the CDR3, the DNA is TGTGCCAGCAGTTTCCCTACAGGGGCGATTATAGAGACCCAGTACTTC. Protein product: CASSFPTGAIIETQYF. The variable domain in full, with the rest retrieved from reference TRBV28 and TRBJ2-5, is DVKVTQSSRYLVKRTGEKVFLECVQDMDHENMFWYRQDPGLGLRLIYFSYDVKMKEKGDIPEGYSVSREKKERFSLILESASTNQTSMYLCASSFPTGAIIETQYFGPGTRLLVL.

This chain connects TRBV28 to TRBJ1-2; D gene uncertain. The germline V and J ends were trimmed by 2 bases and 4 bases, with 5 bases remaining between them. CDR1 and CDR2 (germline): MDHEN, SYDVKM. The length of the CDR3 is 12 residues. In DNA form, the CDR3 reads TGTGCCAGCAGTTTAGGGCTCTATGGCTACACCTTC. Translated, it gives CASSLGLYGYTF.

This chain links TRBV7-3 with TRBJ2-3; possibly TRBD1 for D (6 bases). The length of the CDR3 is 13 residues. Germline V lookup: CDR1 SGHTA, CDR2 FQGTGA. Trimming left V 8 bases short and J 3 bases short, with 12 bases between. The CDR3 DNA follows: TGTGCCAGCTCACTAGGGGGAACAGATACGCAGTATTTT. Protein product: CASSLGGTDTQYF.

This rearrangement joins TRBV28 to TRBJ1-5, with TRBD1 as a possible D gene (5 bases). This CDR3 has 14 residues. V lost 3 bases and J 5 bases, leaving 11 bases between the germline ends. From germline, CDR1 is MDHEN and CDR2 SYDVKM. In DNA, the CDR3 is TGTGCCAGCAGTTTCGGGGGGGATTATCAGCCCCAGCATTTT. The encoded protein is CASSFGGDYQPQHF.

V is TRBV5-6 and J is TRBJ1-5, with D possibly matching TRBD1 (5 bases). The V and J ends lost 4 bases and 1 base respectively, with 9 bases between them. This CDR3 is 14 amino acids long. Germline lookup yields CDR1 SGHDT and CDR2 YYEEEE. CDR3 protein: CASSVGLSNQPQHF. In nucleotides, the CDR3 is TGTGCCAGCAGCGTGGGGCTGAGCAATCAGCCCCAGCATTTT. Full variable domain (missing parts from reference TRBV5-6 and TRBJ1-5): DAGVTQSPTHLIKTRGQQVTLRCSPKSGHDTVSWYQQALGQGPQFIFQYYEEEERQRGNFPDRFSGHQFPNYSSELNVNALLLGDSALYLCASSVGLSNQPQHFGDGTRLSIL.

The chain links TRBV7-3 to TRBJ2-3; 8 bases agree with TRBD1. Germline-derived CDR1 and CDR2 are SGHTA and FQGTGA. The CDR3 runs 14 residues. V lost 5 bases, J lost 1 base, and 2 bases stayed unmatched. CDR3 amino acids: CASSKTGGTDTQYF. The CDR3 region has the DNA TGTGCCAGCAGCAAGACAGGGGGCACAGATACGCAGTATTTT.

The V call is TRBV7-9, the J call TRBJ2-5, with 7 nucleotides matching TRBD1. Trimming took 2 bases from V and 5 from J; bases not matched to a gene: 8. The CDR3 sequence is 15 residues long. The germline CDR1 and CDR2 sequences are SEHNR and FQNEAQ (reference sequence). Here the CDR3 DNA reads TGTGCCAGCAGCTTATATATGAGGGGGCCGGAGACCCAGTACTTC. Amino acid sequence: CASSLYMRGPETQYF.

Concerning this clone itself: Other DNA sequences from this sample encode an identical CDR3 as well. The chain recombines TRBV2 with TRBJ1-4; unclear D gene. Between the trimmed V and J ends, which lost 5 bases and 4 bases, there was a span of 2 bases. Germline lookup yields CDR1 SNHLY and CDR2 FYNNEI. This CDR3 is 11 amino acids long. For the CDR3, the DNA is TGTGCCAGCAGTCTTAATGAAAAACTGTTTTTT. Its protein is CASSLNEKLFF.

With respect to this clone: The same CDR3 is also encoded by other DNA sequences in this sample. The J gene is TRBJ1-1, the V gene TRBV9; no firm D call. The length of the CDR3 is 13 residues. Germline V CDR1 and CDR2: SGDLS, YYNGEE. V lost 0 bases to trimming and J lost 4 bases, with 7 bases between them. The CDR3 sequence is CASSVAEGTEAFF. CDR3 sequence (DNA): TGTGCCAGCAGCGTAGCAGAGGGCACTGAAGCTTTCTTT.

The chain combines TRBV4-2 with TRBJ1-2; maybe TRBD1 (5 bases). Trimming cost V 0 bases and J 0 bases, with 11 bases left between them. Per germline, CDR1 LGHNA and CDR2 YNFKEQ. The CDR3 loop spans 16 amino acids. In DNA, the CDR3 is TGTGCCAGCAGCCAAGACCAGACAGCTACTAACTATGGCTACACCTTC. Amino acid sequence: CASSQDQTATNYGYTF.

The gene calls are TRBV19 and TRBJ1-1; maybe TRBD1 (5 bases). Germline V gene data show CDR1 as LNHDA and CDR2 as SQIVND (reference sequence). The CDR3 contains 13 residues. The V gene lost 1 base and the J gene lost 7 bases, with 10 bases spanning the gap. This CDR3 reads CASSIGGGSEAFF. CDR3 DNA sequence: TGTGCCAGTAGTATAGGTGGGGGGAGTGAAGCTTTCTTT.

The chain is built from TRBV3-1 (or the pseudogene TRBV3-2) and TRBJ2-7; the D gene is possibly TRBD2 (6 bases). The V gene's germline CDR1 is LGHDT and CDR2 YNNKEL (reference sequence). This CDR3 spans 12 amino acids. V dropped 1 base and J dropped 7 bases, with 8 bases sitting between them. The CDR3 DNA is TGTGCCAGCAGCCAAGCGGGGAGGGAGCAGTACTTC. The encoded protein is CASSQAGREQYF.

CDR3 sequence reads: CSVGTIGTGEKAFF. CDR3 DNA sequence: TGCAGCGTCGGTACTATCGGGACAGGTGAAAAAGCTTTCTTT. The V call is TRBV29-1, the J call TRBJ1-1; 8 bases line up with TRBD1. CDR1 and CDR2 (germline): SQVTM, ANQGSEA. This CDR3 has 14 residues. Germline trimming cut 6 bases from V and 9 bases from J; bases unmatched to any gene: 15.

The chain has TRBV6-4 and TRBJ2-3; D possibly corresponds to TRBD2 (7 bases). The germline V gene has CDR1 MRHNA and CDR2 SNTAGT. There are 15 residues in the CDR3. V was shortened by 3 bases and J by 2 bases, with 12 bases between the two germline ends. Here the CDR3 DNA reads TGTGCCAGCAGTGAGGTGGGGGGGCCCACAGATACGCAGTATTTT. This gives the protein CASSEVGGPTDTQYF.

The V call is TRBV7-3, the J call TRBJ1-2, with D possibly being TRBD1 (6 bases). V was clipped by 5 bases and J by 4 bases, with 17 bases between them. In germline, CDR1 is SGHTA, CDR2 FQGTGA. CDR3 length equals 15 residues. The DNA of the CDR3 is TGTGCCAGCAGCCCAACCCTCGGACAGACCTATGGCTACACCTTC. Protein product: CASSPTLGQTYGYTF. Full variable domain (rest looked up from reference TRBV7-3 and TRBJ1-2): GAGVSQTPSNKVTEKGKYVELRCDPISGHTALYWYRQSLGQGPEFLIYFQGTGAADDSGLPNDRFFAVRPEGSVSTLKIQRTERGDSAVYLCASSPTLGQTYGYTFGSGTRLTVV.

V and J are TRBV7-9 and TRBJ1-2; 9 nucleotides line up with TRBD1. This CDR3 is built from 13 residues. The V and J ends lost 3 bases and 8 bases, in that order; junction bases with no gene match: 4. CDR1 is SEHNR, CDR2 FQNEAQ, per germline (reference sequence). The CDR3 DNA follows: TGTGCCAGCAGCTTTGACAGGGGGGGAGGCTACACCTTC. Translation gives CASSFDRGGGYTF.